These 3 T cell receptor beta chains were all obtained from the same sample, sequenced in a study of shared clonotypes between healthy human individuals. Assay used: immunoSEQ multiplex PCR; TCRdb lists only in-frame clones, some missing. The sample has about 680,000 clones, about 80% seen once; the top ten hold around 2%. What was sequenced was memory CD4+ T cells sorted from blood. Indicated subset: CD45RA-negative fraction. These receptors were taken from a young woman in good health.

The DNA of the CDR3 is TGCGCCAGCAGCTCGGACAGGGAATGGTGGAACTATGGCTACACCTTC. It is translated as CASSSDREWWNYGYTF. The V and J genes are TRBV5-1 and TRBJ1-2; 8 bases match TRBD1. CDR3 length: 16 residues. Germline lookup yields CDR1 SGHRS and CDR2 YFSETQ. Losses at the gene ends were 3 bases for V and 2 bases for J; bases not matched to a gene: 9.

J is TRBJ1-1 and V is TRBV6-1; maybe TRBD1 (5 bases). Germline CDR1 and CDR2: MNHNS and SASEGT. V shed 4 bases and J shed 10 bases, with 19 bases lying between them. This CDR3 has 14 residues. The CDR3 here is CASSVWGRAAGAFF. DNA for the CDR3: TGTGCCAGCAGTGTTTGGGGCCGGGCGGCAGGAGCTTTCTTT.

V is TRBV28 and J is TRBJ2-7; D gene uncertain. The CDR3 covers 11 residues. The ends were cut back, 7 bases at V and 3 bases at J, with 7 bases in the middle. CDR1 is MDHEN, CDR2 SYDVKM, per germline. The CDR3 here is CASTRFYEQYF. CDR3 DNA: TGTGCCAGCACTCGTTTCTACGAGCAGTACTTC.